The rows below give T cell receptor beta chains drawn from one sample of a study of blood T cell repertoires in COVID-19. Profiled with immunoSEQ multiplex PCR; TCRdb holds only in-frame clones, not every one. Found here are 200,000 to 250,000 clones, 70% to 90% of them singletons; the top ten hold approximately 10%. The sequencing sample was made of PBMCs or T cells enriched from blood (not recorded which). The receptors derive from a man under 40 who had recovered from COVID-19. CDR3s include the opening cysteine and the closing phenylalanine or tryptophan. The order of the fields is J gene, V gene, CDR3 protein.

j_gene: TRBJ2-7; v_gene: TRBV25-1; CDR3aa: CASSQSVEQYF
j_gene: TRBJ2-1; v_gene: TRBV7-9; CDR3aa: CASSLPGLQQFF
j_gene: TRBJ2-1; v_gene: TRBV10-3; CDR3aa: CAISDSSEEPRVRQFF
j_gene: TRBJ2-7; v_gene: TRBV19; CDR3aa: CASSDPGTGALGQYF
j_gene: TRBJ1-5; v_gene: TRBV2; CDR3aa: CASSEARKGAVNQPQHF
j_gene: TRBJ2-7; v_gene: TRBV30; CDR3aa: CAWSAGVPGEQYF
j_gene: TRBJ1-2; v_gene: TRBV3-1/TRBV3-2; CDR3aa: CASSQASGRRRHGYTF
j_gene: TRBJ1-6; v_gene: TRBV9; CDR3aa: CASSANGTPYNSPLHF
j_gene: TRBJ1-3; v_gene: TRBV28; CDR3aa: CASSFGRVFGNTIYF
j_gene: TRBJ2-1; v_gene: TRBV7-2; CDR3aa: CASSLAVLAGGDEQFF
j_gene: TRBJ2-7; v_gene: TRBV28; CDR3aa: CASSPQGLEQYF
j_gene: TRBJ1-1; v_gene: TRBV27; CDR3aa: CASSPKMDRNTEAFF
j_gene: TRBJ2-1; v_gene: TRBV24-1; CDR3aa: CATSDPDRGSSYNEQFF
j_gene: TRBJ2-1; v_gene: TRBV11-3; CDR3aa: CASSLDIGGSTYNEQFF
j_gene: TRBJ2-3; v_gene: TRBV7-9; CDR3aa: CASSSAGGKDTQYF
j_gene: TRBJ1-2; v_gene: TRBV7-6; CDR3aa: CASSLDGFPLPDGYTF
j_gene: TRBJ1-4; v_gene: TRBV2; CDR3aa: CASASNRDNEKLFF
j_gene: TRBJ2-7; v_gene: TRBV7-8; CDR3aa: CASSINRAGYEQYF
j_gene: TRBJ2-7; v_gene: TRBV28; CDR3aa: CASSYYKEKQYF
j_gene: TRBJ2-5; v_gene: TRBV20-1; CDR3aa: CSASLAGSVQETQYF
j_gene: TRBJ2-7; v_gene: TRBV7-9; CDR3aa: CASTRQGGSYEQYF
j_gene: TRBJ1-2; v_gene: TRBV5-1; CDR3aa: CASSQDRPIFGTF
j_gene: TRBJ2-1; v_gene: TRBV19; CDR3aa: CASSTTLSSYNEQFF
j_gene: TRBJ2-5; v_gene: TRBV19; CDR3aa: CASTSRGRLWETQYF
j_gene: TRBJ1-1; v_gene: TRBV18; CDR3aa: CASEPGGARAFF
j_gene: TRBJ2-2; v_gene: TRBV7-9; CDR3aa: CASSFWSGANTGELFF
j_gene: TRBJ1-4; v_gene: TRBV19; CDR3aa: CASSTKQGSEPYF
j_gene: TRBJ1-1; v_gene: TRBV10-2; CDR3aa: CASTQQGATEAFF
j_gene: TRBJ1-4; v_gene: TRBV6-4; CDR3aa: CASRRGPNPTNEKLFF
j_gene: TRBJ1-1; v_gene: TRBV9; CDR3aa: CASSVALSTNTEAFF
j_gene: TRBJ2-7; v_gene: TRBV29-1; CDR3aa: CSVVREQVGEQYF
j_gene: TRBJ2-7; v_gene: TRBV30; CDR3aa: CAWSGRDRGYEQYF
j_gene: TRBJ2-7; v_gene: TRBV14; CDR3aa: CASSPVGTAREEQYF
j_gene: TRBJ1-2; v_gene: TRBV4-1; CDR3aa: CASSQGGLGQGAIYGYTF
j_gene: TRBJ2-7; v_gene: TRBV28; CDR3aa: CASRGPSSYEQYF
j_gene: TRBJ2-1; v_gene: TRBV11-1; CDR3aa: CASSLSGGPYNEQFF
j_gene: TRBJ2-3; v_gene: TRBV19; CDR3aa: CASSRTGGGTDTQYF
j_gene: TRBJ1-3; v_gene: TRBV3-1/TRBV3-2; CDR3aa: CASSPPGQGTSGNTIYF
j_gene: TRBJ2-5; v_gene: TRBV7-2; CDR3aa: CASSLAGKQTQYF
j_gene: TRBJ1-1; v_gene: TRBV7-9; CDR3aa: CAFEGPGGGTEAFF
j_gene: TRBJ2-2; v_gene: TRBV21-1; CDR3aa: CASSKMDPRGRADTGELFF
j_gene: TRBJ2-5; v_gene: TRBV4-2; CDR3aa: CASSQDPPDRAETQYF
j_gene: TRBJ2-1; v_gene: TRBV6-1; CDR3aa: CASSEVETRSRNEQFF
j_gene: TRBJ2-5; v_gene: TRBV5-1; CDR3aa: CASSLYQGKAETQYF
j_gene: TRBJ1-3; v_gene: TRBV5-6; CDR3aa: CASSPPRVSGSGNTIYF
j_gene: TRBJ2-1; v_gene: TRBV9; CDR3aa: CASSVDPPSGEQFF